Listed here are 2 T cell receptor beta chains from one sample, sequenced in a study of blood T cells in healthy people across ages. Combining a sample-barcoded 5' primer with a J-beta primer mix, a second PCR ran for 7 to 11 cycles. One entry per CDR3 protein, called by TCRdb with MiXCR from the 5' RACE reads. The sample lists about 1.8 million distinct CDR3 sequences, 40% to 55% occurring once. Material: blood. The receptors were sampled from a woman in her 40s in good health.

The chain uses TRBV4-2 and TRBJ2-1; 7 positions match TRBD2. Germline values: CDR1 LGHNA, CDR2 YNFKEQ. The J segment lost 9 bases and the V segment lost 0 bases, leaving 8 bases of the junction unmatched. CDR3 size: 15 residues. Here the CDR3 reads CASSQDSGLAREQFF. As DNA, the CDR3 is TGTGCCAGCAGCCAAGATAGCGGGCTAGCTCGTGAGCAGTTCTTC.

The chain couples TRBV27 to TRBJ2-1; D unresolved. The germline V gene has CDR1 MNHEY and CDR2 SMNVEV (reference sequence). The CDR3 is made up of 15 amino acids. The V and J ends lost 0 bases and 4 bases respectively, with 10 bases between them. The CDR3 sequence is CASSLSLDGYNEQFF. The CDR3 DNA is TGTGCCAGCAGTTTATCCCTGGACGGATACAATGAGCAGTTCTTC.